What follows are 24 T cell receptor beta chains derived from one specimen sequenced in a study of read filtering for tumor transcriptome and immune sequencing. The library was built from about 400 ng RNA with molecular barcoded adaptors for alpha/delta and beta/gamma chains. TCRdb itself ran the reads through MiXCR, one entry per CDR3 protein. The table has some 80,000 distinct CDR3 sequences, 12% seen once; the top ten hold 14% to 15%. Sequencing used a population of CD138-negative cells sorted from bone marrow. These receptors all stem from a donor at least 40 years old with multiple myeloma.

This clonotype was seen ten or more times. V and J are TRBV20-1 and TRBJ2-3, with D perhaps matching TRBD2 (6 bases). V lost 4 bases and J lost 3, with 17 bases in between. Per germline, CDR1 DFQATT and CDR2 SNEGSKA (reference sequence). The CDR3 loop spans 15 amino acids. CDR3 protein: CSAKRLVGGTDTQYF. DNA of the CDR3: TGCAGTGCTAAACGACTAGTAGGAGGGACAGATACGCAGTATTTT.

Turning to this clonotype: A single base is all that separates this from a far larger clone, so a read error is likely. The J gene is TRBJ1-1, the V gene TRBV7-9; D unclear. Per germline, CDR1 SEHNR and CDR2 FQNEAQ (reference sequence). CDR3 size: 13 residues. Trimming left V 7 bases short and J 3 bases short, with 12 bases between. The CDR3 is CASTWGLYTEAFF. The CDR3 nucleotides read TGTGCCAGCACGTGGGGTCTGTACACTGAAGCTTTCTTT.

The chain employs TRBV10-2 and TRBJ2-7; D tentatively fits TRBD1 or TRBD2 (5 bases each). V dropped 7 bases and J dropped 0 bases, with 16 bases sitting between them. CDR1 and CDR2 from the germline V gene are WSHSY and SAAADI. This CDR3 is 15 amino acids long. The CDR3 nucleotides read TGCGCCAGCAAACTGGGGCGGGCTAACTCCTACGAGCAGTACTTC. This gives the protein CASKLGRANSYEQYF.

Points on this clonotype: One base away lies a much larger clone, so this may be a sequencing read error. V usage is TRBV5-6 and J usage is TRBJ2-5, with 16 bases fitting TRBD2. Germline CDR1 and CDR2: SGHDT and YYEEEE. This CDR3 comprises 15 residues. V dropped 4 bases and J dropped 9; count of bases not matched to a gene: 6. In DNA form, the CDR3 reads TGTGCCAGCAGCACCGGGACTAGCGGGAGGGAGTCCCAGTACTTC. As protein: CASSTGTSGRESQYF.

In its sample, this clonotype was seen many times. This chain's CDR3 is CASSRVGNPSTGELFF. DNA of the CDR3: TGTGCCAGCAGCCGGGTGGGGAACCCGAGCACCGGGGAGCTGTTTTTT. J is TRBJ2-2 and V is TRBV5-5, with D unclear. Germline loops: CDR1 SGHKS, CDR2 YYEKEE (reference sequence). Trimming shortened V by 4 bases and J by 4 bases, and 17 bases separated the two germline ends. This CDR3 region has 16 residues.

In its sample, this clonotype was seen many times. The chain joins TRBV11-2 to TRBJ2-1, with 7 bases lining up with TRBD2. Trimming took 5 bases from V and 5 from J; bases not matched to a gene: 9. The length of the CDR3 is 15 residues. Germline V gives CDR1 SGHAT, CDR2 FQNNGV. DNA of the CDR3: TGTGCCAGCAGCCGAGACCTAGCGGCCAACAATGAGCAGTTCTTC. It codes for CASSRDLAANNEQFF.

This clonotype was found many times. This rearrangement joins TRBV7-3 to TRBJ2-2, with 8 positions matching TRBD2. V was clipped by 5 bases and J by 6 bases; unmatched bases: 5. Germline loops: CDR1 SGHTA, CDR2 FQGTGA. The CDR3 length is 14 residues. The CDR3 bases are TGTGCCAGCAGCCCAGGACTAGCTGCCGGGGAGCTGTTTTTT. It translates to CASSPGLAAGELFF. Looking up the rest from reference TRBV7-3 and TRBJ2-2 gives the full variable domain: GAGVSQTPSNKVTEKGKYVELRCDPISGHTALYWYRQSLGQGPEFLIYFQGTGAADDSGLPNDRFFAVRPEGSVSTLKIQRTERGDSAVYLCASSPGLAAGELFFGEGSRLTVL.

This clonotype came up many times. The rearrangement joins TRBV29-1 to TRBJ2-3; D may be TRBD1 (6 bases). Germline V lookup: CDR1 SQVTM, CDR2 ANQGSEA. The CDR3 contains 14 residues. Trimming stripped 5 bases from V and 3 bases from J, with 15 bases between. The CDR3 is CSVRTALMTDTQYF. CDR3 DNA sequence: TGCAGCGTTAGGACAGCGCTGATGACAGATACGCAGTATTTT.

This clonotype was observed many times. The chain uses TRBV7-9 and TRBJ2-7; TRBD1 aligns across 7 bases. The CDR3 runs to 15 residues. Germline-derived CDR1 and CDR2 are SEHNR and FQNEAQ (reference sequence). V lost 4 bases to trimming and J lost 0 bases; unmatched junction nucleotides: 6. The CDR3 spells CASSSTGENSYEQYF. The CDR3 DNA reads TGTGCCAGCAGCTCAACAGGGGAAAACTCCTACGAGCAGTACTTC.

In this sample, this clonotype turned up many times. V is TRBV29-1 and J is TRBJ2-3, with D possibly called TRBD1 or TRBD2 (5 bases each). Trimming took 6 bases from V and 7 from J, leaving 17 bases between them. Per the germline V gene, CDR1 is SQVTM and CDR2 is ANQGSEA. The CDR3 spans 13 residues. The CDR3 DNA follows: TGCAGCGTCCCCCGGGACGTCACCTATACGCAGTATTTT. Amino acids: CSVPRDVTYTQYF.

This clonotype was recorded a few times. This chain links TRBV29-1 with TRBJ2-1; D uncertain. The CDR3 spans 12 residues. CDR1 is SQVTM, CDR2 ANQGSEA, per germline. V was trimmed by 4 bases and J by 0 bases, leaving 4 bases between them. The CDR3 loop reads CSVGRSYNEQFF. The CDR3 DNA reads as TGCAGCGTTGGGCGCTCCTACAATGAGCAGTTCTTC.

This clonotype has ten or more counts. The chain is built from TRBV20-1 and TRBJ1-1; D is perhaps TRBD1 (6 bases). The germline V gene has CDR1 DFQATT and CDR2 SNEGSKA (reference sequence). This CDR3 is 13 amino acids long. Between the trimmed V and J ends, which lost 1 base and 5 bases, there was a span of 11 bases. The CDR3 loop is CSARAGTSTEAFF. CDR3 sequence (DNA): TGCAGTGCTAGAGCAGGGACATCGACTGAAGCTTTCTTT.

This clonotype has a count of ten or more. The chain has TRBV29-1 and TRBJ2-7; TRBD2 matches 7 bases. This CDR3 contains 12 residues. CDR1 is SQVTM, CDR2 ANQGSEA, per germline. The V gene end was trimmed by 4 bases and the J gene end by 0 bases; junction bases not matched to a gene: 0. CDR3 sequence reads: CSVGGSSYEQYF. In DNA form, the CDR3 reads TGCAGCGTTGGCGGGAGCTCCTACGAGCAGTACTTC.

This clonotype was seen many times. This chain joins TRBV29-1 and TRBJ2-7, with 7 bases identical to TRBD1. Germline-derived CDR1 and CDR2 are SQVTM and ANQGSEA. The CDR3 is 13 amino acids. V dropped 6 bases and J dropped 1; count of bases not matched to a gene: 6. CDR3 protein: CSVRRTGSYEQYF. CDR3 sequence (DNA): TGCAGCGTCCGAAGGACAGGTTCCTACGAGCAGTACTTC.

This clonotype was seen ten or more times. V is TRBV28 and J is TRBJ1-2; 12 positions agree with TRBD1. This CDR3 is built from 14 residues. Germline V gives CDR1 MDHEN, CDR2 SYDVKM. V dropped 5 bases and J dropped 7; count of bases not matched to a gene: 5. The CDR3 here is CASSTGQGAAGYTF. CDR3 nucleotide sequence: TGTGCCAGCAGTACGGGACAGGGGGCGGCTGGCTACACCTTC.

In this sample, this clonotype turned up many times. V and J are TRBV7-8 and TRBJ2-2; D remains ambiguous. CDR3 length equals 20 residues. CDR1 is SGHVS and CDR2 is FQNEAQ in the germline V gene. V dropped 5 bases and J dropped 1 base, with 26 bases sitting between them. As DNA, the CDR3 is TGTGCCAGCAGCCAACTTCGTTACAGTACATCAATTAAGAACACCGGGGAGCTGTTTTTT. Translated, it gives CASSQLRYSTSIKNTGELFF. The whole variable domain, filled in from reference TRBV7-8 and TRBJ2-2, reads GAGVSQSPRYKVAKRGQDVALRCDPISGHVSLFWYQQALGQGPEFLTYFQNEAQLDKSGLPSDRFFAERPEGSVSTLKIQRTQQEDSAVYLCASSQLRYSTSIKNTGELFFGEGSRLTVL.

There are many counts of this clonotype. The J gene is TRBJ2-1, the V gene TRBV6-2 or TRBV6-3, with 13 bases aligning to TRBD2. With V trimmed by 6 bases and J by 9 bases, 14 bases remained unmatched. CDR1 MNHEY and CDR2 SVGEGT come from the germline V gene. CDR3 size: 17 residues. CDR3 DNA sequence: TGTGCCAGCAGCTCGCCCGGACTAGCGGGAGTCCAGGGTGAGCAGTTCTTC. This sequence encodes CASSSPGLAGVQGEQFF.

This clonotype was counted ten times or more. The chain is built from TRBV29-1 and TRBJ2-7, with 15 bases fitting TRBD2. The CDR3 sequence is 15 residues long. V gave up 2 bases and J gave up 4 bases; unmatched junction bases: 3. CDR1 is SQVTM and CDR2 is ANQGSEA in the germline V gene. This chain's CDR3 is CSVERGTSGGYEQYF. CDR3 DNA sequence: TGCAGCGTTGAAAGGGGGACTAGCGGGGGGTACGAGCAGTACTTC.

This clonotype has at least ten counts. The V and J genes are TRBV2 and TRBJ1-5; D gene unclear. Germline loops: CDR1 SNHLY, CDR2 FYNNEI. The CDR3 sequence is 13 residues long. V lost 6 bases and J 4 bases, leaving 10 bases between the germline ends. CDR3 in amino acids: CASSPEGNQPQHF. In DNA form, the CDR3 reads TGTGCCAGCAGCCCCGAGGGAAATCAGCCCCAGCATTTT.

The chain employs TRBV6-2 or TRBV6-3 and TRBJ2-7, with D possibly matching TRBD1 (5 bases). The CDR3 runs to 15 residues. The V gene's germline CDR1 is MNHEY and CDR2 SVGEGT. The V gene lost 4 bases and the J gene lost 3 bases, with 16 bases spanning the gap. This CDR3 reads CASSSRTSGNYEQYF. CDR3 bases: TGTGCCAGCAGTTCCCGCACCTCAGGGAACTACGAGCAGTACTTC.

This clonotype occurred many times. CDR3 loop: CAISLKGQGATGANVLTF. The CDR3 DNA is TGTGCCATCAGTTTAAAGGGACAGGGGGCAACTGGGGCCAACGTCCTGACTTTC. The chain combines TRBV10-3 with TRBJ2-6; 12 bases agree with TRBD1. V gave up 5 bases and J gave up 2 bases; unmatched junction bases: 7. This CDR3 has 18 amino acids. From germline, CDR1 is ENHRY and CDR2 SYGVKD.

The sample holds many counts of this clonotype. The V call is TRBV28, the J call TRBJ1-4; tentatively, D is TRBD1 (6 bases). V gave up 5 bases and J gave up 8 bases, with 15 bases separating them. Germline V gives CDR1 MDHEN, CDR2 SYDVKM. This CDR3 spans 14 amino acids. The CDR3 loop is CASSPGTFYEKLFF. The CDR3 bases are TGTGCCAGCAGTCCGGGGACATTCTACGAAAAACTGTTTTTT.

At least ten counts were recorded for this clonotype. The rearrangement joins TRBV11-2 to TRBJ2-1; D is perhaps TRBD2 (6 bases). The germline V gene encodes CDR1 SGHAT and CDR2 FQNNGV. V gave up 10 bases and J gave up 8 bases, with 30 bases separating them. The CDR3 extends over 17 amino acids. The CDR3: CATKPHPRREAYDEQFF. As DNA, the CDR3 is TGTGCCACCAAACCCCACCCGAGGAGGGAGGCCTATGATGAGCAGTTCTTC.

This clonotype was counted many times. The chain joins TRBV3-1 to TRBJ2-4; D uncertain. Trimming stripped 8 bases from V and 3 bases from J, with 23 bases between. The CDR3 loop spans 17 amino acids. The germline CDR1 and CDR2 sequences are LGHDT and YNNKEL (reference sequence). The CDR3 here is CASGLGSSKGGKNIQYF. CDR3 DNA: TGTGCCAGCGGCCTCGGGTCCTCAAAGGGTGGCAAAAACATTCAGTACTTC.